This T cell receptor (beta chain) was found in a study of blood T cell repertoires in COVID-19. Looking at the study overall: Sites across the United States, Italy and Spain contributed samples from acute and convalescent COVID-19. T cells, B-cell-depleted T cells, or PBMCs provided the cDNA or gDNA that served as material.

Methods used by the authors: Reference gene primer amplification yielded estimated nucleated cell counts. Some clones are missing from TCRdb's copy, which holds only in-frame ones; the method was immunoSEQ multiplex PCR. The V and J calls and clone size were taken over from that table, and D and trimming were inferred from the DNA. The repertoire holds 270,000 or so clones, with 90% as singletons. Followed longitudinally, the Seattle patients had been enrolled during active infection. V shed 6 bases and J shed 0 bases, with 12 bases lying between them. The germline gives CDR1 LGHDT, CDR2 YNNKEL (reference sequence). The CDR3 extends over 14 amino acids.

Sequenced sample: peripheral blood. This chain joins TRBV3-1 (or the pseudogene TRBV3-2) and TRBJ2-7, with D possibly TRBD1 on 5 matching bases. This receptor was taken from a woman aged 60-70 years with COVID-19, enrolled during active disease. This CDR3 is CASRLGANSYEQYF. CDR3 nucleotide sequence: TGTGCCAGCAGGCTAGGGGCAAACTCCTACGAGCAGTACTTC.